The 11 T cell receptor beta chains in this list originate from one sample, sequenced in a study of T cell responses to AZD1222 COVID-19 vaccine. Only in-frame clones appear in the TCRdb table, and some are missing; sequencing was by immunoSEQ multiplex PCR. The sample includes roughly 150,000 clones, over 80% of them seen just once. Sequences were derived from peripheral blood, sampled 28 days after the second AZD1222 dose. All receptors derive from an adult who received the AZD1222 COVID-19 vaccine.

CDR3 sequence (DNA): TGTGCCAGCAGCCTAGCGGGAGGTCTCCAAGAGACCCAGTACTTC. Protein product: CASSLAGGLQETQYF. This chain joins TRBV6-5 and TRBJ2-5; 11 nucleotides agree with TRBD2. The trim removed 6 bases at V and 1 base at J, leaving 4 bases unmatched. The germline gives CDR1 MNHEY, CDR2 SVGAGI. The CDR3 is 15 amino acids.

This clone was observed a single time. V and J are TRBV15 and TRBJ2-3; D might be TRBD2 (6 bases). V lost 3 bases and J lost 1, with 8 bases in between. There are 14 residues in the CDR3. Germline CDR1 reads LNHNV; CDR2 reads YYDKDF (reference sequence). In nucleotides, the CDR3 is TGTGCCACCAGCAGGACTAGGGGCACAGATACGCAGTATTTT. Amino acids: CATSRTRGTDTQYF.

The chain couples TRBV5-6 to TRBJ1-1; D uncertain. The germline CDR1 and CDR2 sequences are SGHDT and YYEEEE. V shed 3 bases and J shed 0 bases, with 12 bases lying between them. The CDR3 consists of 15 residues. This CDR3 reads CASSYRSGLNTEAFF. The CDR3 nucleotides are TGTGCCAGCAGCTACAGATCCGGATTGAACACTGAAGCTTTCTTT.

The rearrangement links TRBV28 to TRBJ2-7; TRBD2 aligns across 7 bases. Trimming at V came to 1 base and at J to 3 bases, leaving 12 bases not matched to a gene. Germline V lookup: CDR1 MDHEN, CDR2 SYDVKM. The CDR3 is 17 residues long. The CDR3 sequence: CASSLSLGGIGFYEQYF. In nucleotides, the CDR3 is TGTGCCAGCAGTTTATCATTGGGGGGGATTGGGTTCTACGAGCAGTACTTC.

V usage is TRBV5-1 and J usage is TRBJ2-1; no clear D gene. CDR1 is SGHRS and CDR2 is YFSETQ in the germline V gene. This CDR3 is 15 amino acids long. With 0 bases removed from V and 1 base from J, the gap between germline ends came to 8 bases. The CDR3 DNA is TGCGCCAGCAGCTTGGGGTTAGGGTCCTACAATGAGCAGTTCTTC. This translates into CASSLGLGSYNEQFF. Based on the CDR3 plus reference TRBV5-1 and TRBJ2-1, the full variable domain is KAGVTQTPRYLIKTRGQQVTLSCSPISGHRSVSWYQQTPGQGLQFLFEYFSETQRNKGNFPGRFSGRQFSNSRSEMNVSTLELGDSALYLCASSLGLGSYNEQFFGPGTRLTVL.

The sample holds one count of this clone. The chain carries TRBV4-3 and TRBJ1-3; 7 bases agree with TRBD1. The CDR3 totals 18 residues. V was pared by 1 base and J by 0 bases, with 9 bases of the junction left unmatched. Germline V CDR1 and CDR2: LGHNA, YSLEER. CDR3 sequence: CASSQVRSGGLSGNTIYF. The CDR3 coding sequence is TGCGCCAGCAGCCAAGTTAGGTCAGGGGGACTCTCTGGAAACACCATATATTTT.

This chain connects TRBV28 to TRBJ1-4; D not resolved. Germline V CDR1 and CDR2: MDHEN, SYDVKM. This CDR3 region has 12 residues. Trimming took 3 bases from V and 8 from J, leaving 7 bases between them. In DNA form, the CDR3 reads TGTGCCAGCAGTTTTGTTAGGGAAAAACTGTTTTTT. Protein: CASSFVREKLFF.

J is TRBJ1-6 and V is TRBV2; no definite D call. V shed 8 bases and J shed 4 bases, with 9 bases lying between them. Germline V gene data show CDR1 as SNHLY and CDR2 as FYNNEI. The CDR3 covers 13 residues. Here the CDR3 reads CASGGNYNSPLHF. In DNA form, the CDR3 reads TGTGCCAGCGGAGGGAATTATAATTCACCCCTCCACTTT.

J is TRBJ1-5 and V is TRBV25-1; D unclear. CDR3 length equals 18 residues. Germline CDR1 and CDR2: MGHDK and SYGVNS. V was clipped by 2 bases and J by 0 bases, with 17 bases between them. The CDR3 region is CASSENPTGGYSNQPQHF. The CDR3 DNA follows: TGTGCCAGCAGTGAAAACCCCACTGGAGGGTATAGCAATCAGCCCCAGCATTTT.

V is TRBV18 and J is TRBJ2-4; TRBD2 agrees at 8 bases. The CDR3 is 14 residues long. Germline trimming cut 2 bases from V and 7 bases from J; bases unmatched to any gene: 4. CDR1 and CDR2 (germline): KGHSH, LQKENI. CDR3: CASSPAKRGNIQYF. In DNA form, the CDR3 reads TGTGCCAGCTCACCAGCTAAGCGGGGGAACATTCAGTACTTC.

The chain combines TRBV30 with TRBJ1-4; D gene uncertain. Trimming pared 0 bases from V and 8 bases from J, leaving 7 bases between. Germline CDR1 and CDR2: GTSNPN and SVGIG (reference sequence). This CDR3 has 12 amino acids. This CDR3 is CAWSVRAEKLFF. The CDR3 DNA sequence: TGTGCCTGGAGTGTAAGAGCGGAAAAACTGTTTTTT.